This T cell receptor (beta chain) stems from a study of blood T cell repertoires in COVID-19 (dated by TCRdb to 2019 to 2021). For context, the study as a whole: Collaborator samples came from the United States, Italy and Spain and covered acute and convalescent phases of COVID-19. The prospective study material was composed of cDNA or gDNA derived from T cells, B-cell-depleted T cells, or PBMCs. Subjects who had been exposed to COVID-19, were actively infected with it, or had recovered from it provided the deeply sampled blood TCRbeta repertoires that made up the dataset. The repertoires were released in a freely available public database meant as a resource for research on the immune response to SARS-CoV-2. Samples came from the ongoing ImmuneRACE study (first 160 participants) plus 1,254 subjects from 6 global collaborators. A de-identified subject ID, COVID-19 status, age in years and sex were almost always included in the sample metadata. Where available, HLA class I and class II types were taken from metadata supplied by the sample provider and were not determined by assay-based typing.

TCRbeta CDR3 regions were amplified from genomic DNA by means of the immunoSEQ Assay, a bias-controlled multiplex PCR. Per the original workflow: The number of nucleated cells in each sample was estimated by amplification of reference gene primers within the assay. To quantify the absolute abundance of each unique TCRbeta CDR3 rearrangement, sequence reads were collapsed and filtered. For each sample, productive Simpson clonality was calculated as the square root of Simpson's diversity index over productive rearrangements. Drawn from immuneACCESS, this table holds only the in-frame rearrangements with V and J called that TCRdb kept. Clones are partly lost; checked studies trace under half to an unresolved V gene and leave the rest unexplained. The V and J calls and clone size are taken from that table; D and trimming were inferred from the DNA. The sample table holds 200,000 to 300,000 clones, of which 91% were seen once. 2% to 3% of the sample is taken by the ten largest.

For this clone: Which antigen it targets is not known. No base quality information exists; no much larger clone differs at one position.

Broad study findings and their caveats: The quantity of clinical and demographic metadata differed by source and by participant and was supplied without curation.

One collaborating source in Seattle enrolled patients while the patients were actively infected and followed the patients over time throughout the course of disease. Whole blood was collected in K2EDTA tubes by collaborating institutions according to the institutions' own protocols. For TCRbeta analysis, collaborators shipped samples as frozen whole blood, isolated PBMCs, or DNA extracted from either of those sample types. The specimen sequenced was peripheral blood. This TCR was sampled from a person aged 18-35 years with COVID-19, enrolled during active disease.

Here is the DNA: TGCAGCGTTCTAGGGACAGGGAACTACGAGCAGTACTTC. It is translated as CSVLGTGNYEQYF. This chain joins TRBV29-1 to TRBJ2-7, and 9 junctional nucleotides match TRBD1. Clipping removes 5 bases from V and 3 bases from J, with 5 as the unmatched junction base count. Looking up the germline V gene yields CDR1 SQVTM and CDR2 ANQGSEA. Including cysteine and phenylalanine, the CDR3 has 13 amino acids. Only the CDR3 region is kept as DNA, spanning 39 bases read in frame from base 1.